This entry is about one T cell receptor (beta chain). Profiles of TCR beta VDJ and CDR3 were generated from a genomic DNA template. TCRdb re-analysed the reads in MiXCR, keeping a single row per CDR3 protein. Here the sample spans more than 150,000 distinct CDR3 sequences, around 66% being singletons. The data were obtained in a study of CD8+CD57+ T cells in acquired aplastic anemia. Germline values: CDR1 DFQATT, CDR2 SNEGSKA (reference sequence). The CDR3 runs 16 residues. Germline trimming cut 0 bases from V and 0 bases from J; bases unmatched to any gene: 7. The sample taken for sequencing was sorted CD4+, CD8+, or CD8+CD57+ T cells (not recorded which) from PBMCs. This chain joins TRBV20-1 and TRBJ1-2; 7 bases are a match to TRBD1. The TCR was taken from a human donor with severe aplastic anemia or a healthy control (not recorded which). CDR3 in DNA: TGCAGTGCTAGAGATCTAGGGACAGTTCCTAACTATGGCTACACCTTC. Amino acids: CSARDLGTVPNYGYTF.